The 10 T cell receptor beta chains in this list originate from one sample, sequenced in a study of T cell responses to AZD1222 COVID-19 vaccine. Sequenced by immunoSEQ multiplex PCR; TCRdb stores in-frame clones only, minus some. The sample holds 250,000 to 300,000 clones, roughly 93% seen once. This material consisted of peripheral blood, taken 28 days after the second AZD1222 dose. These receptor sequences come from an adult who received the AZD1222 COVID-19 vaccine.

V usage is TRBV6-5 and J usage is TRBJ1-2; D gene ambiguous. Looked up from germline, CDR1 is MNHEY and CDR2 is SVGAGI. V was pared by 5 bases and J by 2 bases, with 9 bases between. The CDR3 sequence is 13 residues long. CDR3 DNA: TGTGCCAGCAGTCGTGGCGTCAACTATGGCTACACCTTC. This gives the protein CASSRGVNYGYTF.

This rearrangement joins TRBV15 to TRBJ1-5; perhaps TRBD1 as D (6 bases). CDR1 is LNHNV and CDR2 is YYDKDF in the germline V gene (reference sequence). This CDR3 contains 16 residues. Trimming removed 4 bases from V and 2 bases from J, with 15 bases in between. The CDR3 is CATSTREQGGNQPQHF. CDR3 bases: TGTGCCACCAGCACAAGGGAACAGGGTGGCAATCAGCCCCAGCATTTT.

The DNA for the CDR3 is TGTGCCAGCAGTTTAAGCGGACGGGCCGCCGGTCAGCCCCAGCATTTT. Amino acid sequence: CASSLSGRAAGQPQHF. V and J are TRBV28 and TRBJ1-5; D is undetermined. Trimming pared 2 bases from V and 6 bases from J, leaving 17 bases between. Germline V CDR1 and CDR2: MDHEN, SYDVKM. The CDR3 is 16 residues long.

The chain employs TRBV28 and TRBJ1-2, with a possible D match to TRBD1 (5 bases). The CDR3 has 12 amino acids. The V end was cut by 6 bases, the J end by 6 bases, with 11 bases between. The germline V gene has CDR1 MDHEN and CDR2 SYDVKM. CDR3 sequence (DNA): TGTGCCAGCAGGTCTAAGGGGCATGGCTACACCTTC. Encoded protein: CASRSKGHGYTF.

J is TRBJ1-5 and V is TRBV19; maybe TRBD1 (5 bases). V shed 3 bases and J shed 3 bases, with 9 bases lying between them. Per germline, CDR1 LNHDA and CDR2 SQIVND (reference sequence). The CDR3 covers 14 residues. The CDR3 coding sequence is TGTGCCAGTAGTATGACAGCGATCAATCAGCCCCAGCATTTT. Translation: CASSMTAINQPQHF.

The rearrangement joins TRBV19 to TRBJ2-5; 14 bases map to TRBD2. The V gene's germline CDR1 is LNHDA and CDR2 SQIVND (reference sequence). Unmatched junction bases numbered 3, after V lost 5 bases and J lost 7 bases. The CDR3 is made up of 14 amino acids. The CDR3 DNA is TGTGCCAGTAGTGAAGGGACTAGCGGGAGGACCCAGTACTTC. As protein: CASSEGTSGRTQYF.

This clone came up a few times. This chain connects TRBV2 to TRBJ1-4, with D possibly matching TRBD1 (5 bases). Trimming left V 6 bases short and J 4 bases short, with 9 bases between. Germline V gene lookup returns CDR1 SNHLY and CDR2 FYNNEI. The CDR3 consists of 13 residues. In nucleotides, the CDR3 is TGTGCCAGCAGGCGACAGAGTAATGAAAAACTGTTTTTT. This encodes CASRRQSNEKLFF.

The chain employs TRBV11-3 and TRBJ1-1, with D maybe TRBD1 (5 bases). This CDR3 has 13 amino acids. V was clipped by 4 bases and J by 3 bases, with 9 bases between them. The germline V gene has CDR1 SGHNT and CDR2 YENEEA. The CDR3 DNA reads TGTGCCAGCAGCTCGTACAGGCACACTGAAGCTTTCTTT. Protein product: CASSSYRHTEAFF.

V usage is TRBV5-1 and J usage is TRBJ2-4; a possible D gene is TRBD2 (6 bases). Trimming stripped 4 bases from V and 2 bases from J, with 13 bases between. Germline V gene sequence: CDR1 SGHRS, CDR2 YFSETQ. This CDR3 comprises 15 residues. The CDR3 spells CASSLGGTPKNIQYF. CDR3 DNA sequence: TGCGCCAGCAGCCTCGGAGGGACCCCCAAAAACATTCAGTACTTC.

The sample holds one count of this clone. This rearrangement joins TRBV20-1 to TRBJ2-3; D gene unclear. With 0 bases removed from V and 12 bases from J, the gap between germline ends came to 10 bases. The CDR3 totals 11 residues. Germline-derived CDR1 and CDR2 are DFQATT and SNEGSKA (reference sequence). The DNA of the CDR3 is TGCAGTGCTAGAGATCCCCTCCAACAGTATTTT. This gives the protein CSARDPLQQYF.